This T cell receptor (beta chain) comes out of a study of T cells in Graves' hyperthyroidism and ophthalmopathy. This clonotype was found many times. Its antigen is not known. Overall study results and limits: Progression to ophthalmopathy was predicted a median of approximately seven months early. Blood samples included most of the expanded thyroid clonotypes exceeding 0.001.

The study excluded patients with uncontrolled infection, other autoimmune disease, pregnancy or lactation. Every diagnosis used clinical symptoms, serum thyroxine and TRAb, thyroid ultrasound and orbital computed tomography. Authors of the study amplified TCR beta CDR3 regions from RNA transcripts. HTBI primers were employed in a first-round RT-PCR of the TCR CDR3. TCRdb fed the multiplex PCR reads into MiXCR, producing one record per CDR3 protein. The top ten clones hold around a sixth of a sample with a few hundred thousand distinct CDR3 sequences, about a sixth of them seen once. The sample taken for sequencing was blood. This sequence originates from a woman between 40 and 50 years old with Graves' ophthalmopathy.

The CDR3 region is CASSQDEGWTAQYF. DNA for the CDR3: TGCGCCAGCAGCCAAGATGAGGGGTGGACGGCCCAGTACTTC. This chain joins TRBV4-1 and TRBJ2-5; perhaps D is TRBD1 or TRBD2 (5 bases each). V was pared by 0 bases and J by 9 bases, with 14 bases between. This CDR3 spans 14 amino acids. CDR1 and CDR2 from the germline V gene are MGHRA and YSYEKL.